This T cell receptor (beta chain) came from a study of T cells in Graves' hyperthyroidism and ophthalmopathy. The CDR3 regions of TCR beta were amplified from RNA transcripts. With the HTBI primer set, the TCR CDR3 went through a first round of RT-PCR. TCRdb used MiXCR to reprocess the multiplex PCR reads, holding one entry per CDR3 protein. This sample has 350,000 or so distinct CDR3 sequences; about a sixth occur once, and the top ten carry approximately 33%. Trimming removed 6 bases at V and 5 bases at J, with 16 bases between. Germline values: CDR1 WNHNN, CDR2 SYGVQD (reference sequence). This CDR3 contains 14 residues.

The chain uses TRBV10-1 and TRBJ1-1; D remains unclear. The TCR was taken from a woman aged 25 to 39 with Graves' hyperthyroidism that later progressed to Graves' ophthalmopathy. Material: blood. DNA for the CDR3: TGCGCCAGCAGCCCGTCGGCAGGACGTACTGAAGCTTTCTTT. This sequence encodes CASSPSAGRTEAFF.